The clone carrying this T cell receptor (beta chain) was detected only a few times. Libraries for TCRalpha and TCRbeta carried sample barcodes and unique molecular identifiers via 5'RACE. MiXCR, applied by TCRdb to the 5' RACE reads, yields one record per CDR3 protein. There are roughly 450,000 distinct CDR3 sequences in the sample; 15% to 20% occur only once, and roughly 12% lies in the top ten. J was trimmed by 7 bases and V by 5 bases; bases with no gene match: 6. The CDR3 loop spans 14 amino acids. CDR1 and CDR2 (germline): MNHEY, SVGAGI. These data are taken from a study of T-cell memory formation after mild COVID-19.

The sequence derives from an adult woman who had mild COVID-19 (a few samples of this study predate the infection). Cell type and time point are not known. This chain joins TRBV6-5 and TRBJ1-2, with 11 bases that match TRBD1. The sample was PBMCs or a T cell subset sorted from them (not recorded which). The CDR3 nucleotides read TGTGCCAGCAGTACGGACAGGGGGCGATTTGGCTACACCTTC. This sequence encodes CASSTDRGRFGYTF.